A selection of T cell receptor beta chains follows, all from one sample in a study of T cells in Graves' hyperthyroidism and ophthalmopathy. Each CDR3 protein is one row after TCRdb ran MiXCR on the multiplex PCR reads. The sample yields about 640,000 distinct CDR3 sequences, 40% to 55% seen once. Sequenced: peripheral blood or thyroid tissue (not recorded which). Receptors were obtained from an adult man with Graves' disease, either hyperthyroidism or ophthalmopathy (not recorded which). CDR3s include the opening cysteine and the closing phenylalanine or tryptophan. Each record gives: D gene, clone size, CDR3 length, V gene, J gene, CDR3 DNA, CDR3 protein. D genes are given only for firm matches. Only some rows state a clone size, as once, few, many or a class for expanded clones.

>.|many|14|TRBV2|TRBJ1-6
TGTGCCAGCAGGGGGGGGGGCGCGGATTCACCCCTCCACTTT
CASRGGGADSPLHF
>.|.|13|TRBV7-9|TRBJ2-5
TGTGCCAGCAGCTACGTCCCCCAAGAGACCCAGTACTTC
CASSYVPQETQYF
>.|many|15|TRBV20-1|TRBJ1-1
TGCAGTGCTAGAGATCTAGGGCAGTGGGTGGCTGAAGCTTTCTTT
CSARDLGQWVAEAFF
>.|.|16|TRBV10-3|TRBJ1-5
TGTGCCATCAGTGAGTCGGATCCGGGGAGCAATCAGCCCCAGCATTTT
CAISESDPGSNQPQHF
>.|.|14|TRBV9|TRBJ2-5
TGTGCCAGCAGCTTAAAGGGGGTCCAAGAGACCCAGTACTTC
CASSLKGVQETQYF
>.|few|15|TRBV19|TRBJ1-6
TGTGCCAGTAGTATAGACGGGACGGCGGGATCACCCCTCCACTTT
CASSIDGTAGSPLHF
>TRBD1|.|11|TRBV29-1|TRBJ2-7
TGCAGCGTTCAGGGGGAATATGAGCAGTACTTC
CSVQGEYEQYF
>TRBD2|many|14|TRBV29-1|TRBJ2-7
TGCAGCGTTGTCACTAGCGGGGGCACCTACGAGCAGTACTTC
CSVVTSGGTYEQYF
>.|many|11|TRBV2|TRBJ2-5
TGTGCCAGCAGTGAGGGCGAGGCCCAGTACTTC
CASSEGEAQYF
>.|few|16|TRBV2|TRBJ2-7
TGTGCCAGCAGTGAATCGCCGGGGGGCGAGGTTTACGAGCAGTACTTC
CASSESPGGEVYEQYF
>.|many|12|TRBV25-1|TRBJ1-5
TGTGCCAGCAGTGAAAGCTATCAGCCCCAGCATTTT
CASSESYQPQHF
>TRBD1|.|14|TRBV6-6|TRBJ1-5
TGTGCCAGCAGGTCGACAGGGTTTGATCAGCCCCAGCATTTT
CASRSTGFDQPQHF
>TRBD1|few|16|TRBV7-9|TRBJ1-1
TGTGCCAGCAGCGGGACAGGGACAGGCGAGAACACTGAAGCTTTCTTT
CASSGTGTGENTEAFF
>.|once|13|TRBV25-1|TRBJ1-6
TGTGCTACAACGGGACAATCGGGTTCACCCCTCCACTTT
CATTGQSGSPLHF
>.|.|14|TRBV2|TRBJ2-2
TGTGCCAGCAGGATGACAGCGAACACCGGGGAGCTGTTTTTT
CASRMTANTGELFF
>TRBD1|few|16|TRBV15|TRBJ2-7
TGTGCCACCAGCAGGGCGGCCGGGACAGGGGACTACGAGCAGTACTTC
CATSRAAGTGDYEQYF
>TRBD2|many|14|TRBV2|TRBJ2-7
TGTGCCAGCAGCCTACTAGCGGGAGGCGGCGAGCAGTACTTC
CASSLLAGGGEQYF